The 8 T cell receptor beta chains below all came from one sample that was sequenced in a study of blood T cell repertoires in COVID-19. Using immunoSEQ multiplex PCR, the repertoire was profiled, and TCRdb retains in-frame clones only, with some absent. The sample records approximately 240,000 clones, more than 80% being singletons. Sequencing used PBMCs or T cells enriched from blood (not recorded which). The source is a woman in her late teens or twenties in a cohort exposed to, infected with or recovered from COVID-19 (not recorded which).

V gene TRBV10-2 combines with J gene TRBJ2-7, with TRBD2 matching 9 bases. Germline loops: CDR1 WSHSY, CDR2 SAAADI. V lost 6 bases, J lost 4 bases, and 10 bases stayed unmatched. The CDR3 contains 15 residues. CDR3 DNA: TGCGCCAGCAGCGCTAATTTGCTAGCGGGATACGAGCAGTACTTC. Its translation: CASSANLLAGYEQYF.

CDR3 residues: CASSQDREGTEAFF. In DNA form, the CDR3 reads TGTGCCAGCAGTCAGGACAGGGAAGGTACTGAAGCTTTCTTT. The chain is built from TRBV6-5 and TRBJ1-1, with TRBD1 identical over 8 bases. The germline V gene has CDR1 MNHEY and CDR2 SVGAGI. The CDR3 runs to 14 residues. J lost 5 bases, V lost 5 bases, and 7 bases had no gene match.

CDR3 nucleotides: TGTGCCACCAGTGCCCCTGGACTCAGAACAGATACGCAGTATTTT. It encodes CATSAPGLRTDTQYF. The chain couples TRBV24-1 to TRBJ2-3, with a possible D match to TRBD2 (5 bases). There are 15 residues in the CDR3. V was clipped by 5 bases and J by 3 bases, with 14 bases between them. Germline CDR1 KGHDR, CDR2 SFDVKD.

This clone was counted between two and nine times. This chain uses TRBV2 with TRBJ2-7; D is unclear. The germline V and J ends were trimmed by 5 bases and 0 bases, with 5 bases remaining between them. The germline CDR1 and CDR2 sequences are SNHLY and FYNNEI. There are 12 residues in the CDR3. In nucleotides, the CDR3 is TGTGCCAGCAGTTATAGCTCCTACGAGCAGTACTTC. It codes for CASSYSSYEQYF.

This chain connects TRBV11-3 to TRBJ2-2; maybe TRBD2 (6 bases). Trimming left V 5 bases short and J 3 bases short, with 19 bases between. CDR3 length equals 17 residues. Per germline, CDR1 SGHNT and CDR2 YENEEA. The CDR3 region is CASSHYLRESDTGELFF. The CDR3 DNA reads as TGTGCCAGCAGCCATTATCTGCGGGAAAGCGACACCGGGGAGCTGTTTTTT.

The genes are TRBV18 and TRBJ2-3, with 10 nucleotides matching TRBD2. The CDR3 sequence is 16 residues long. Germline loops: CDR1 KGHSH, CDR2 LQKENI. The V segment lost 6 bases and the J segment 2 bases; nucleotides outside the gene matches: 8. The CDR3 loop is CASSTRLAGDTDTQYF. The CDR3 nucleotides read TGTGCCAGCTCCACCAGACTAGCGGGTGACACAGATACGCAGTATTTT.

The gene calls are TRBV7-2 and TRBJ2-5; 10 positions match TRBD2. The CDR3 is 16 residues long. The germline CDR1 and CDR2 sequences are SGHTA and FQGNSA. The J segment lost 5 bases and the V segment lost 3 bases, leaving 9 bases of the junction unmatched. CDR3: CASSFERGGRGETQYF. For the CDR3, the DNA is TGTGCCAGCAGCTTTGAGCGGGGGGGCCGGGGGGAGACCCAGTACTTC.

This rearrangement joins TRBV7-3 to TRBJ2-1, with D tentatively TRBD2 (5 bases). Germline CDR1 is SGHTA and CDR2 is FQGTGA. Deletions cut 2 bases from V and 10 bases from J, with 12 bases between. The CDR3 is 13 residues long. The CDR3 sequence: CASSLGLLGEQFF. The CDR3 DNA reads as TGTGCCAGCAGCTTAGGACTCCTGGGAGAGCAGTTCTTC.